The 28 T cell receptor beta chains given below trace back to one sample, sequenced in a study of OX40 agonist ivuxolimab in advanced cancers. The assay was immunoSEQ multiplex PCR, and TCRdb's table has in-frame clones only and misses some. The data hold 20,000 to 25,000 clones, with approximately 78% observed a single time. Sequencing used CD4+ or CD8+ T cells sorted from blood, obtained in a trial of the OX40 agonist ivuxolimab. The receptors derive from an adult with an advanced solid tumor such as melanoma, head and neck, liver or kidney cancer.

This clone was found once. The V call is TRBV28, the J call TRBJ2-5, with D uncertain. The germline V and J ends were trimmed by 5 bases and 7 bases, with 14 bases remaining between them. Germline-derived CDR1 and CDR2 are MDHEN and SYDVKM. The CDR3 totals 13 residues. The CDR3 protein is CASSILTVRTQYF. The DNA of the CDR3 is TGTGCCAGCAGTATCCTGACGGTGAGGACCCAGTACTTC.

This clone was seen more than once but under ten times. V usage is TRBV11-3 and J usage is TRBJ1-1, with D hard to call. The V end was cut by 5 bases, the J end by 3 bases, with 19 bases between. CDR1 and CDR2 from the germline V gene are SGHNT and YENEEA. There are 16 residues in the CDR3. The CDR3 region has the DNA TGTGCCAGCAGCCACGTAGGTAGCCACGGGCACACTGAAGCTTTCTTT. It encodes CASSHVGSHGHTEAFF.

CDR3 protein: CASSFGGNEKLFF. The CDR3, as DNA: TGTGCCAGCAGCTTCGGGGGGAATGAAAAACTGTTTTTT. This chain joins TRBV7-9 and TRBJ1-4; the D gene is possibly TRBD1 (5 bases). Trimming took off 3 bases at V and 5 bases at J, with 7 bases between the two ends. This CDR3 region has 13 residues. Germline V gene sequence: CDR1 SEHNR, CDR2 FQNEAQ (reference sequence). Using reference TRBV7-9 and TRBJ1-4 for the parts outside the CDR3, the full variable domain is DTGVSQNPRHKITKRGQNVTFRCDPISEHNRLYWYRQTLGQGPEFLTYFQNEAQLEKSRLLSDRFSAERPKGSFSTLEIQRTEQGDSAMYLCASSFGGNEKLFFGSGTQLSVL.

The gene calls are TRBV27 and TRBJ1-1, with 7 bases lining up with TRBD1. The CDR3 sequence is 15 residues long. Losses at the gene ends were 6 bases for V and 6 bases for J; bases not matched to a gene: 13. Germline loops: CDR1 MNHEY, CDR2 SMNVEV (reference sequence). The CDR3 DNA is TGTGCCAGCAGCGGAAAGACAGGGAGGCCTGCTGAAGCTTTCTTT. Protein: CASSGKTGRPAEAFF.

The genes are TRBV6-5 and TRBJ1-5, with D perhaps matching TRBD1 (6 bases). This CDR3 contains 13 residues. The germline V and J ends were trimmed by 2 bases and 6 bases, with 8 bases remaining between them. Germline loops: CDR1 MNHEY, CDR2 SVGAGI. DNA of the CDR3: TGTGCCAGCAGTTACGGGACAAGTCAGCCCCAGCATTTT. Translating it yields CASSYGTSQPQHF.

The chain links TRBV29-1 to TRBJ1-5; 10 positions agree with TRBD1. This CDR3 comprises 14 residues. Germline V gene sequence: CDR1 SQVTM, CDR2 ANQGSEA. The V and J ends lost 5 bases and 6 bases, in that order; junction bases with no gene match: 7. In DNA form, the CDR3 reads TGCAGCGTTACCGGACAGGGGGTAGGTCAGCCCCAGCATTTT. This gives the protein CSVTGQGVGQPQHF.

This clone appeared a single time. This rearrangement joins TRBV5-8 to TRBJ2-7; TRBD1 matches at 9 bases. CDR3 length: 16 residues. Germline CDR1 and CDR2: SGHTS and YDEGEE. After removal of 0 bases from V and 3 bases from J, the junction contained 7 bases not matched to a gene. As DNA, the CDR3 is TGTGCCAGCAGCTTGGTTAAAGGGGACAGGGTCTACGAGCAGTACTTC. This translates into CASSLVKGDRVYEQYF.

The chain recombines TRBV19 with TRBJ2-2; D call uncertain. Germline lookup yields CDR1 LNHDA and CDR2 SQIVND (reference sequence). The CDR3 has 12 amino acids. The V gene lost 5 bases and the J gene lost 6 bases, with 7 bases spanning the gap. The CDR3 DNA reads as TGTGCCAGTAGTGCCATCGCCGGGGAGCTGTTTTTT. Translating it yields CASSAIAGELFF.

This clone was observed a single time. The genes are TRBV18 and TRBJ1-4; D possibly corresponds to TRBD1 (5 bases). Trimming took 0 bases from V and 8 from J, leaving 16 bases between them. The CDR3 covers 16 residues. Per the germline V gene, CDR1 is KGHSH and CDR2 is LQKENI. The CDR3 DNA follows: TGTGCCAGCTCACCACCAGGCAGGGAGCAGTGGGAAAAACTGTTTTTT. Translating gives CASSPPGREQWEKLFF. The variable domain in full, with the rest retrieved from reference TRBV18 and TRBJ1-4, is NAGVMQNPRHLVRRRGQEARLRCSPMKGHSHVYWYRQLPEEGLKFMVYLQKENIIDESGMPKERFSAEFPKEGPSILRIQQVVRGDSAAYFCASSPPGREQWEKLFFGSGTQLSVL.

The CDR3 DNA reads as TGTGCCAGTAGTTCCTCTTCAGGGGGCAAAGCTGAAGCTTTCTTT. It encodes CASSSSSGGKAEAFF. The genes are TRBV19 and TRBJ1-1; TRBD1 matches at 8 bases. CDR1 LNHDA and CDR2 SQIVND come from the germline V gene (reference sequence). The CDR3 is 15 residues long. V lost 5 bases and J lost 6; bases outside the gene matches: 11. The variable domain in full, completed from reference TRBV19 and TRBJ1-1, reads DGGITQSPKYLFRKEGQNVTLSCEQNLNHDAMYWYRQDPGQGLRLIYYSQIVNDFQKGDIAEGYSVSREKKESFPLTVTSAQKNPTAFYLCASSSSSGGKAEAFFGQGTRLTVV.

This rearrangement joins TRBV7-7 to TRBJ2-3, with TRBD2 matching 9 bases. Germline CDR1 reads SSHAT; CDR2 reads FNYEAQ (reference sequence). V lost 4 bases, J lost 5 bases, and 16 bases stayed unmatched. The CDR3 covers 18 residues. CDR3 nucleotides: TGTGCCAGCAGCTCCCGGCCGGGACTAGCCCGGATTGGAGATACGCAGTATTTT. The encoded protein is CASSSRPGLARIGDTQYF.

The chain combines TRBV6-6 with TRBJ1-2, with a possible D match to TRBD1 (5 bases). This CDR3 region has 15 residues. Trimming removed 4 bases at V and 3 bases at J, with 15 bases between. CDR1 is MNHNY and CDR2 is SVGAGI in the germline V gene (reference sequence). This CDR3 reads CASSSTTEGYYGYTF. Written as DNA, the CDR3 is TGTGCCAGCAGTTCTACCACCGAGGGGTACTATGGCTACACCTTC.

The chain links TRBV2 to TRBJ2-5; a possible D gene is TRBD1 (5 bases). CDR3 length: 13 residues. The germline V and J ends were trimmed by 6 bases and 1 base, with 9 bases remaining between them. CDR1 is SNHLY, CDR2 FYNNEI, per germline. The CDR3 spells CASSAGIQETQYF. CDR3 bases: TGTGCCAGCAGCGCAGGGATCCAAGAGACCCAGTACTTC. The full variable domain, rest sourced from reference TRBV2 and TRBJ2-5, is EPEVTQTPSHQVTQMGQEVILRCVPISNHLYFYWYRQILGQKVEFLVSFYNNEISEKSEIFDDQFSVERPDGSNFTLKIRSTKLEDSAMYFCASSAGIQETQYFGPGTRLLVL.

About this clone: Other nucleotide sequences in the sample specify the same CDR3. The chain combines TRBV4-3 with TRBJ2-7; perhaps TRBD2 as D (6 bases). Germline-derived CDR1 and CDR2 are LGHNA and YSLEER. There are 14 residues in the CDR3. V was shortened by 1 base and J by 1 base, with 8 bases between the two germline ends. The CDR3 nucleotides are TGCGCCAGCAGCCAAGCTCGGGGGTCCTACGAGCAGTACTTC. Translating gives CASSQARGSYEQYF.

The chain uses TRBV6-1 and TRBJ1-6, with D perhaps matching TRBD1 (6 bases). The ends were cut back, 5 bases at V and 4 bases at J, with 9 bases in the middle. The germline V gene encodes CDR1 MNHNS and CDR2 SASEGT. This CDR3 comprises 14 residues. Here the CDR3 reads CASSRTDYNSPLHF. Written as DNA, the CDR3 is TGTGCCAGCAGTCGGACAGATTATAATTCACCCCTCCACTTT.

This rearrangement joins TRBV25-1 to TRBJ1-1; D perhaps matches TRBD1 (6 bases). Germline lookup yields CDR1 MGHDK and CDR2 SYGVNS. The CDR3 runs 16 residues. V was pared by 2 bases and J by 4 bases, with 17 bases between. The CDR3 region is CASSELTGWSGTEAFF. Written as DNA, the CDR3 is TGTGCCAGCAGTGAACTGACAGGCTGGTCGGGCACTGAAGCTTTCTTT.

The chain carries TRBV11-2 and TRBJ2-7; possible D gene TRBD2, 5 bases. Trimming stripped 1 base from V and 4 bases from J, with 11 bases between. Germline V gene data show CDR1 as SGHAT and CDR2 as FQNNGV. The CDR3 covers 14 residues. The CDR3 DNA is TGTGCCAGCAGCTTAGCCATAGAGGGTTACGAGCAGTACTTC. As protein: CASSLAIEGYEQYF.

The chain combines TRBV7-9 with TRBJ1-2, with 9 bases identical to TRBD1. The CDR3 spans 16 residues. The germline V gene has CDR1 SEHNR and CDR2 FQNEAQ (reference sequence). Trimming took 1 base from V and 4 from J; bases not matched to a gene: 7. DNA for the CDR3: TGTGCCAGCAGCTTAGGCGGACAGGGGAGTAGCTATGGCTACACCTTC. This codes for CASSLGGQGSSYGYTF.

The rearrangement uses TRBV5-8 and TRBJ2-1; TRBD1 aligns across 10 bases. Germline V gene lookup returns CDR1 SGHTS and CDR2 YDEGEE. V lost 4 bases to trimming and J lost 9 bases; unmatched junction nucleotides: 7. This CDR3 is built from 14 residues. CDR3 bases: TGTGCCAGCAGCCAAGGACAGGGGGACGGTGAGCAGTTCTTC. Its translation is CASSQGQGDGEQFF.

CDR3 residues: CASSSYRGYYEQYF. For the CDR3, the DNA is TGTGCCAGCAGTTCGTACAGGGGTTATTACGAGCAGTACTTC. The chain employs TRBV6-5 and TRBJ2-7; 7 bases are a match to TRBD1. CDR1 is MNHEY and CDR2 is SVGAGI in the germline V gene. This CDR3 has 14 residues. J gave up 4 bases and V 4 bases, and 7 bases lay outside the gene matches.

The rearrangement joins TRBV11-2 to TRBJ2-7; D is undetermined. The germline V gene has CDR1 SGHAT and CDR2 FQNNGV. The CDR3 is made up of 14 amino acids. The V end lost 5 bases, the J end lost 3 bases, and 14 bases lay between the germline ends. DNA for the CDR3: TGTGCCAGCAGCCCCGGAGTGGTCGGCTACGAGCAGTACTTC. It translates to CASSPGVVGYEQYF.

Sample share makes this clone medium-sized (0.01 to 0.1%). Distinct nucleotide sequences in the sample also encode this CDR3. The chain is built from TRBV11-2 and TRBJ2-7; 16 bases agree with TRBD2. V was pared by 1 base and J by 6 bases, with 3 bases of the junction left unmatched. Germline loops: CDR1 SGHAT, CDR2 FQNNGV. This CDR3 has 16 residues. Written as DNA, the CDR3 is TGTGCCAGCAGCTTAGGGGGACTAGCGGGGGGGGGCGAGCAGTACTTC. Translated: CASSLGGLAGGGEQYF.

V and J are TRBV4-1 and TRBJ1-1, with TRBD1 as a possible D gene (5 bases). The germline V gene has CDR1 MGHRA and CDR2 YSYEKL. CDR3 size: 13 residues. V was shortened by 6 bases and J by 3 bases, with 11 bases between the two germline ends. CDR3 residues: CASSDRRYTEAFF. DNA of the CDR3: TGCGCCAGCAGTGACAGAAGATACACTGAAGCTTTCTTT.

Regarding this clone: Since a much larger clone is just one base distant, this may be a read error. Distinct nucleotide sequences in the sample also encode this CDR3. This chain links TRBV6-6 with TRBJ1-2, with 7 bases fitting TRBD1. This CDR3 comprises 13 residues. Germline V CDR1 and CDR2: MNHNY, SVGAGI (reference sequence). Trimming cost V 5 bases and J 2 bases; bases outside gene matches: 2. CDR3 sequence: CASSPTGNYGYTF. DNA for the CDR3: TGTGCCAGCAGTCCGACAGGGAACTATGGCTACACCTTC.

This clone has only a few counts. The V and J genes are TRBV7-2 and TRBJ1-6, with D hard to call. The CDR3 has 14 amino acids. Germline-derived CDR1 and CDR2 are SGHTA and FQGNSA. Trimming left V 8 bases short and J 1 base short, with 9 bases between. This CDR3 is CASRERSYNSPLHF. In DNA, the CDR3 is TGTGCCAGCCGCGAGAGGTCCTATAATTCACCCCTCCACTTT. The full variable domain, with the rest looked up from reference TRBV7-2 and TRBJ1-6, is GAGVSQSPSNKVTEKGKDVELRCDPISGHTALYWYRQSLGQGLEFLIYFQGNSAPDKSGLPSDRFSAERTGGSVSTLTIQRTQQEDSAVYLCASRERSYNSPLHFGNGTRLTVT.

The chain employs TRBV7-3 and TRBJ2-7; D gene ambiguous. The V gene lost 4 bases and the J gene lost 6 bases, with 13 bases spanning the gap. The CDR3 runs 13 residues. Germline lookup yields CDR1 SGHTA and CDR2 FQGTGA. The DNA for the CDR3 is TGTGCCAGCAGCTCCGGGCCAGTGGGCGAGCAGTACTTC. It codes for CASSSGPVGEQYF.

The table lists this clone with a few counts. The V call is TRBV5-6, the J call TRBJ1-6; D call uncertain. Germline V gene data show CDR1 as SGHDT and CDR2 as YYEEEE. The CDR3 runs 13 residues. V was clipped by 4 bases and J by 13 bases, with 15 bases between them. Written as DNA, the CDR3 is TGTGCCAGCAGCCAGGACCCTCGAAGGCCCCTCCACTTT. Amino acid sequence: CASSQDPRRPLHF.

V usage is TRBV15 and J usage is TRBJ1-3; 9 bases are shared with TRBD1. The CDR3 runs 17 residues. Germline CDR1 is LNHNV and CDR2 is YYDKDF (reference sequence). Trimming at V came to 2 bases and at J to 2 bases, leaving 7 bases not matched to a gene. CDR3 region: CATSRSTGGAPGNTIYF. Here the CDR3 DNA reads TGTGCCACCAGCAGATCCACAGGGGGCGCCCCTGGAAACACCATATATTTT.